These T cell receptor beta chains were read from a single sample in a study of blood T cell repertoires in COVID-19. Assay: immunoSEQ multiplex PCR; the TCRdb copy retains only in-frame clones and omits some. The data hold about 190,000 clones, with approximately 84% observed a single time. The sample taken for sequencing was peripheral blood. These receptors originate from a woman aged 65 to 85 with active or convalescent COVID-19. CDR3s include the opening cysteine and the closing phenylalanine or tryptophan. A D gene is named only where the DNA matches it firmly. Only some rows state a clone size, as once, few, many or a class for expanded clones.

length | D | J | V | size | CDR3 | DNA
14 | TRBD2 | TRBJ2-1 | TRBV4-1 | . | CASSPSGSDNEQFF | TGCGCCAGCAGCCCTAGCGGGAGTGACAATGAGCAGTTCTTC
15 | TRBD2 | TRBJ2-3 | TRBV18 | . | CASSPTSGSTDTQYF | TGTGCCAGCTCACCGACTAGCGGGAGCACAGATACGCAGTATTTT
14 | . | TRBJ1-5 | TRBV2 | . | CASTPGLGNQPQHF | TGTGCCAGCACCCCCGGACTGGGCAATCAGCCCCAGCATTTT
16 | TRBD2 | TRBJ2-3 | TRBV7-9 | . | CASSLNWGRAMDTQYF | TGTGCCAGCAGCTTGAATTGGGGGAGGGCCATGGATACGCAGTATTTT
14 | . | TRBJ1-1 | TRBV18 | . | CASSQDRLNTEAFF | TGTGCCAGCTCACAGGACAGACTGAACACTGAAGCTTTCTTT
13 | . | TRBJ2-2 | TRBV2 | . | CASSRPRTGELFF | TGTGCCAGCAGCAGGCCTCGGACCGGGGAGCTGTTTTTT
12 | . | TRBJ1-1 | TRBV29-1 | once | CSVEREGTEAFF | TGCAGCGTTGAAAGGGAGGGGACTGAAGCTTTCTTT
14 | TRBD2 | TRBJ2-7 | TRBV28 | . | CASSLPSGPGEQYF | TGTGCCAGCAGTTTGCCTAGCGGGCCGGGGGAGCAGTACTTC
12 | . | TRBJ2-2 | TRBV12-3/TRBV12-4 | . | CASSPFSGELFF | TGTGCCAGCAGTCCCTTTTCCGGGGAGCTGTTTTTT
12 | . | TRBJ2-7 | TRBV18 | once | CASSPQIYEQYF | TGTGCCAGCTCACCCCAGATCTACGAGCAGTACTTC
15 | . | TRBJ2-6 | TRBV29-1 | . | CSVDFQHSGANVLTF | TGCAGCGTTGATTTCCAACACTCTGGGGCCAACGTCCTGACTTTC
22 | . | TRBJ2-1 | TRBV5-3 | many | CARSFRADDDRSPHKTYNEQFF | TGTGCCAGAAGCTTCAGGGCTGATGATGACAGGTCCCCTCATAAGACCTACAATGAGCAGTTCTTC
15 | . | TRBJ2-5 | TRBV5-1 | . | CASSLGAQGLQTQYF | TGCGCCAGCAGCTTGGGGGCGCAGGGCCTTCAGACCCAGTACTTC
13 | . | TRBJ2-1 | TRBV10-3 | . | CAMRDSSYNEQFF | TGTGCCATGAGGGATAGCTCCTACAATGAGCAGTTCTTC
16 | . | TRBJ1-6 | TRBV27 | . | CASSFSTGPLNSPLHF | TGTGCCAGCAGCTTTTCTACAGGGCCTCTTAATTCACCCCTCCACTTT
15 | TRBD1 | TRBJ2-3 | TRBV6-4 | . | CASSRDRGSTDTQYF | TGTGCCAGCAGTAGGGACAGGGGTAGCACAGATACGCAGTATTTT
14 | . | TRBJ1-1 | TRBV2 | . | CASSESGGLTEAFF | TGTGCCAGCAGTGAATCCGGGGGGCTCACTGAAGCTTTCTTT
15 | . | TRBJ1-2 | TRBV2 | few | CASSEALQGNYGYTF | TGTGCCAGCAGTGAAGCGCTTCAGGGTAACTATGGCTACACCTTC
15 | . | TRBJ1-5 | TRBV19 | . | CASFNPQGPNQPQHF | TGTGCCAGTTTTAATCCCCAGGGTCCCAATCAGCCCCAGCATTTT
16 | TRBD2 | TRBJ2-7 | TRBV3-1/TRBV3-2 | once | CASSQWAGTSKYEQYF | TGTGCCAGCAGCCAATGGGCCGGGACTAGCAAGTACGAGCAGTACTTC
14 | TRBD1 | TRBJ2-5 | TRBV6-5 | . | CASRPTGTGETQYF | TGTGCCAGCAGACCTACAGGGACAGGGGAGACCCAGTACTTC
13 | . | TRBJ2-1 | TRBV2 | . | CASRGAAYNEQFF | TGTGCCAGCAGGGGGGCCGCCTACAATGAGCAGTTCTTC
13 | . | TRBJ2-5 | TRBV9 | . | CASSVDWQETQYF | TGTGCCAGCAGCGTAGACTGGCAAGAGACCCAGTACTTC
14 | TRBD1 | TRBJ1-3 | TRBV13 | . | CASSTRQGGNTIYF | TGTGCCAGCAGCACTCGACAGGGAGGAAACACCATATATTTT
16 | . | TRBJ1-1 | TRBV10-3 | . | CAISESGGILNTEAFF | TGTGCCATCAGTGAGTCGGGGGGTATTTTGAACACTGAAGCTTTCTTT
18 | TRBD1 | TRBJ1-1 | TRBV5-6 | . | CASSLGSGQGASNTEAFF | TGTGCCAGCAGCTTAGGATCGGGACAGGGGGCAAGCAACACTGAAGCTTTCTTT
14 | . | TRBJ1-1 | TRBV28 | few | CASSLWWGDTEAFF | TGTGCCAGCAGTTTATGGTGGGGGGACACTGAAGCTTTCTTT
16 | TRBD1 | TRBJ2-1 | TRBV24-1 | . | CATSDPGQGARGEQFF | TGTGCCACCAGTGATCCCGGACAGGGGGCGCGAGGTGAGCAGTTCTTC
16 | . | TRBJ1-5 | TRBV7-8 | . | CASSLAGRGLNQPQHF | TGTGCCAGCAGCTTAGCGGGCAGGGGTCTCAATCAGCCCCAGCATTTT
12 | TRBD1 | TRBJ2-4 | TRBV12-3/TRBV12-4 | . | CASGIQGGIQYF | TGTGCCAGCGGTATACAGGGGGGCATTCAGTACTTC
13 | . | TRBJ1-2 | TRBV6-2/TRBV6-3 | few | CASSYSSISGYTF | TGTGCCAGCAGTTACTCAAGCATCTCTGGCTACACCTTC
17 | . | TRBJ2-1 | TRBV19 | . | CASSTWGGGGGYNEQFF | TGTGCCAGTAGTACCTGGGGAGGGGGAGGGGGCTACAATGAGCAGTTCTTC
11 | . | TRBJ2-3 | TRBV20-1 | once | CSAESTDTQYF | TGCAGTGCGGAGAGCACAGATACGCAGTATTTT
13 | TRBD1 | TRBJ1-1 | TRBV28 | few | CASRTTGDTEAFF | TGTGCCAGCAGGACAACAGGGGACACTGAAGCTTTCTTT
15 | . | TRBJ2-2 | TRBV28 | . | CASSFGGTNTGELFF | TGTGCCAGCAGTTTCGGCGGCACCAACACCGGGGAGCTGTTTTTT
12 | TRBD1 | TRBJ1-2 | TRBV6-1 | . | CASSEWDRGYTF | TGTGCCAGCAGTGAATGGGACAGGGGCTACACCTTC
16 | TRBD2 | TRBJ2-7 | TRBV7-9 | . | CASSLSGGRAVYEQYF | TGTGCCAGCAGCTTATCGGGCGGGAGGGCCGTGTACGAGCAGTACTTC
15 | . | TRBJ2-3 | TRBV7-3 | . | CASSRDGQTTDTQYF | TGTGCCAGCAGCCGCGACGGACAGACCACAGATACGCAGTATTTT
16 | . | TRBJ1-1 | TRBV15 | . | CATSRASLGGGTEAFF | TGTGCCACCAGCAGAGCTTCTCTTGGGGGAGGGACTGAAGCTTTCTTT
18 | . | TRBJ1-1 | TRBV19 | . | CASSRRGKDLLTNTEAFF | TGTGCCAGTAGTAGGAGGGGTAAAGACCTTTTAACGAACACTGAAGCTTTCTTT
15 | TRBD1 | TRBJ2-7 | TRBV19 | . | CASSISGTGVYEQYF | TGTGCCAGTAGTATAAGTGGGACAGGGGTTTACGAGCAGTACTTC
16 | TRBD1 | TRBJ2-5 | TRBV28 | few | CASSFVGQGGGETQYF | TGTGCCAGCAGTTTTGTAGGACAGGGGGGCGGAGAGACCCAGTACTTC
17 | TRBD1 | TRBJ1-5 | TRBV9 | . | CASSPIRGQGKNQPQHF | TGTGCCAGCAGCCCCATCCGGGGACAGGGGAAGAATCAGCCCCAGCATTTT
15 | TRBD1 | TRBJ1-2 | TRBV10-3 | . | CAISGRQGAGYGYTF | TGTGCCATCAGTGGGAGACAGGGGGCGGGCTATGGCTACACCTTC
17 | TRBD1 | TRBJ2-1 | TRBV7-2 | . | CASRPPRPGQGVARQFF | TGTGCCAGCAGACCCCCCAGGCCCGGACAGGGTGTCGCCCGACAGTTCTTC
15 | TRBD2 | TRBJ2-1 | TRBV5-1 | . | CASSLMSGGGNEQFF | TGCGCCAGCAGCTTGATGTCCGGGGGAGGGAATGAGCAGTTCTTC
13 | . | TRBJ1-1 | TRBV9 | few | CASSPDEGSEAFF | TGTGCCAGCAGCCCCGATGAGGGCTCTGAAGCTTTCTTT
14 | . | TRBJ1-3 | TRBV6-6 | . | CASSDSYSGNTIYF | TGTGCCAGCAGCGACAGTTACTCTGGAAACACCATATATTTT
14 | TRBD1 | TRBJ2-1 | TRBV27 | few | CASSSDRAYNEQFF | TGTGCCAGCAGTTCCGACAGGGCCTACAATGAGCAGTTCTTC
16 | TRBD1 | TRBJ2-1 | TRBV7-9 | few | CASSLYGTETYNEQFF | TGTGCCAGCAGCTTGTACGGGACAGAAACCTACAATGAGCAGTTCTTC
14 | . | TRBJ2-5 | TRBV2 | once | CASRKGTDWETQYF | TGTGCCAGCAGAAAAGGGACTGACTGGGAGACCCAGTACTTC
15 | . | TRBJ1-3 | TRBV9 | . | CASSEDSFSGNTIYF | TGTGCCAGCAGCGAAGACAGCTTCTCTGGAAACACCATATATTTT
16 | TRBD2 | TRBJ2-1 | TRBV10-1 | . | CASSESLGLAAHEQFF | TGCGCCAGCAGTGAGTCTTTGGGACTAGCAGCCCATGAGCAGTTCTTC